Below, one T cell receptor (beta chain) is given with its context. Its antigen is unidentified. Use of 60 Vbeta and 13 Jbeta primers characterized the PCR. Method: immunoSEQ multiplex PCR; TCRdb's copy keeps in-frame clones and lacks some. The sample has about 150,000 clones, 80% to 90% seen once. The sample originates from a study of cytomegalovirus exposure and HLA in healthy donors. Study-wide findings and caveats: Near-uniform donor sequencing depth was presumed by presence/absence analyses.

Germline lookup yields CDR1 MGHDK and CDR2 SYGVNS. CDR3 length: 13 amino acids. V gave up 1 base and J gave up 2 bases, with 5 bases separating them. Material: PBMCs. The TCR originated in a woman in her thirties in good health and CMV-seronegative. The chain uses TRBV25-1 and TRBJ1-1; D is uncertain. This CDR3 is CASSEFINTEAFF. CDR3 in DNA: TGTGCCAGCAGTGAATTCATTAACACTGAAGCTTTCTTT.